Listed below are T cell receptor beta chains from one sample, sequenced in a study of CD8+CD57+ T cells in acquired aplastic anemia. TCRdb recomputed calls from the reads with MiXCR, one row per CDR3 protein. The repertoire has some 280,000 distinct CDR3 sequences, 45% to 70% of them found once; the top ten carry less than 9.5%. Material for sequencing was sorted CD4+, CD8+, or CD8+CD57+ T cells (not recorded which) from PBMCs. Receptor source: a human donor with severe aplastic anemia or a healthy control (not recorded which). Each CDR3 is given with its conserved first and last residue. Fields, in order: V gene, clone size, D gene, J gene, CDR3 DNA, CDR3 protein. D genes are given only for firm matches. Clone size is stated in some rows and not others, as once, few, many or a class when expanded.

TRBV10-3	NA	NA	TRBJ2-5	TGTGCCATCAGTGTGAAACGGGGGCAAGAGACCCAGTACTTC	CAISVKRGQETQYF
TRBV19	NA	NA	TRBJ1-2	TGTGCCAGTAGTAAGACTCAAATCGACAGCCCCGGCTACACCTTC	CASSKTQIDSPGYTF
TRBV7-6	many	NA	TRBJ2-7	TGTGCCAGCAGCTTAGCGTGGCAAGGGGGAGACGAGCAGTACTTC	CASSLAWQGGDEQYF
TRBV9	NA	TRBD1	TRBJ2-7	TGTGCTAGTGGTTTGGTCCAGGACAGGGTCTACGAGCAGTACTTC	CASGLVQDRVYEQYF
TRBV7-2	few	NA	TRBJ2-3	TGTGCCAGCAGCATAGGAGTCACAGATACGCAGTATTTT	CASSIGVTDTQYF
TRBV19	few	TRBD1	TRBJ2-7	TGTGCCAGTAGCCAACAGGGGTACGAGCAGTACTTC	CASSQQGYEQYF
TRBV4-2	once	TRBD2	TRBJ2-2	TGTGCCAGCAGCCAAGGTCTAGAAGCGGGGGGGGAGCTGTTTTTT	CASSQGLEAGGELFF
TRBV5-1	once	NA	TRBJ2-5	TGCGCCAGCAGTTACGCGGGACTTCAAGAGACCCAGTACTTC	CASSYAGLQETQYF
TRBV29-1	NA	TRBD2	TRBJ2-1	TGCAGCGTTAACGCGGGAGGCTCATTATACAATGAGCAGTTCTTC	CSVNAGGSLYNEQFF
TRBV28	many	TRBD1	TRBJ1-3	TGTGCCAGCAGTTTTTTGACAGGGGGACAAAACACCATATATTTT	CASSFLTGGQNTIYF
TRBV15	NA	TRBD2	TRBJ2-2	TGTGCCACCAGCAGAGAGAGCGGGAGGAACACCGGGGAGCTGTTTTTT	CATSRESGRNTGELFF
TRBV29-1	NA	NA	TRBJ2-7	TGCAGCGCACGCAAATCAGGTGAGGGCGAGCAGTACTTC	CSARKSGEGEQYF
TRBV10-3	NA	TRBD2	TRBJ2-7	TGTGCCATCAGAGAGATAGCGGGAGGGGACGAGCAGTACTTC	CAIREIAGGDEQYF
TRBV6-1	many	TRBD1	TRBJ1-2	TGTGCCAGCAGTGAAAGGACAGGGGGTAACTATGGCTACACCTTC	CASSERTGGNYGYTF
TRBV28	many	TRBD1	TRBJ1-2	TGTGCCAGCAGCTCTCCGGGACAGGGGTACTATGGCTACACCTTC	CASSSPGQGYYGYTF
TRBV29-1	NA	NA	TRBJ2-5	TGCAGCGTTGATGACAGAGGCACAGAGACCCAGTACTTC	CSVDDRGTETQYF
TRBV7-2	many	NA	TRBJ1-5	TGTGCCAGCAGCTTCCGGGAAGGCAATCAGCCCCAGCATTTT	CASSFREGNQPQHF
TRBV6-5	NA	TRBD1	TRBJ2-5	TGTGCCCGCAGGGACAGGGAACAGACCCAGTACTTC	CARRDREQTQYF
TRBV7-2	NA	TRBD2	TRBJ2-3	TGTGCCAGCAGCTTAAGGCGGGGGGGCGAAGATACGCAGTATTTT	CASSLRRGGEDTQYF
TRBV10-3	NA	TRBD2	TRBJ2-1	TGTGCCATCAGAACTAGCGGGGGGGCTAATGAGCAGTTCTTC	CAIRTSGGANEQFF
TRBV20-1	few	NA	TRBJ1-6	TGCAGTGCTAGAGACCCTCAGGGACATTCACCCCTCCACTTT	CSARDPQGHSPLHF
TRBV10-3	NA	NA	TRBJ2-7	TGTGCCATCAGTGAGCCCCGGCCGGGAAAGGGGGTCTACGAGCAGTACTTC	CAISEPRPGKGVYEQYF
TRBV6-6	many	NA	TRBJ1-1	TGTGCCAGCGGCGGTAACACTGAAGCTTTCTTT	CASGGNTEAFF
TRBV12-3/TRBV12-4	NA	TRBD1	TRBJ1-1	TGTGCCAGCAGCCGTCGGACAGGGTGGGAGAACACTGAAGCTTTCTTT	CASSRRTGWENTEAFF
TRBV7-2	NA	TRBD2	TRBJ2-7	TGTGCCTGCAGCTTAATAGGGACTAGCGGTTCCTACGAGCGGTACTTC	CACSLIGTSGSYERYF
TRBV15	NA	NA	TRBJ1-6	TGTGCCACCAGCAGAGGACGGCGAGGGAGCTCCTATAATTCACCCCTCCACTTT	CATSRGRRGSSYNSPLHF
TRBV30	few	NA	TRBJ2-1	TGTGCCTGGAGTGCCCTATTGGGGAATGAGCAGTTCTTC	CAWSALLGNEQFF
TRBV7-8	few	NA	TRBJ2-3	TGTGCCAGCAGCTTAGAGTTGGATACGCAGTATTTT	CASSLELDTQYF
TRBV12-5	NA	NA	TRBJ2-1	TGTGCTAGTGGTTTGTCCCCCGGGGCCGATTTTGACAATGAGCAGTTCTTC	CASGLSPGADFDNEQFF
TRBV7-8	NA	NA	TRBJ2-3	TGTGCCAGCAGCTTAGCCCCAGCCGGCACAGATACGCAGTATTTT	CASSLAPAGTDTQYF
TRBV15	NA	NA	TRBJ1-1	TGTGCCACCAGCAGAGATCTGGACAGTGGGGCTTTCTTT	CATSRDLDSGAFF
TRBV5-5	NA	NA	TRBJ2-1	TGTGTCTCCGGGGCAGGCTACAATGAGCAGTTCTTC	CVSGAGYNEQFF
TRBV15	NA	NA	TRBJ2-1	TGTGCCACCAGCAGCCCCCCGACGGGGCTCAATGAGCAGTTCTTC	CATSSPPTGLNEQFF
TRBV20-1	NA	TRBD2	TRBJ2-3	TGCAGTGCTAGAGTTCTAGCGGGGGGGCTCCGTCCCGATACGCAGTATTTT	CSARVLAGGLRPDTQYF
TRBV7-2	NA	NA	TRBJ2-5	TGTGCCAGCAGCGAAATGGTGGGGCTGGAGACCCAGTACTTC	CASSEMVGLETQYF
TRBV19	NA	NA	TRBJ2-7	TGTGCCAGTAGTATACAGGCAGGATACTACGAGCAGTACTTC	CASSIQAGYYEQYF
TRBV2	medium-sized	TRBD1	TRBJ2-7	TGTGCCAGCACGAAGACAGGGTTCGAGCAGTACTTC	CASTKTGFEQYF
TRBV9	NA	NA	TRBJ2-7	TGTGCCAGCACCCTAGGGGCAGAAAAATCCTACGAGCAGTACTTC	CASTLGAEKSYEQYF
TRBV20-1	NA	NA	TRBJ2-1	TGCAGTGCTAGAGCGGCCGGGACTGACTCCTACGAGCAGTTCTTC	CSARAAGTDSYEQFF
TRBV12-3/TRBV12-4	many	TRBD1	TRBJ1-5	TGTGCCAGCAGTTGGGGACAGGGGGACAATCAGCCCCAGCATTTT	CASSWGQGDNQPQHF
TRBV6-6	many	NA	TRBJ2-5	TGTGCCAGCTTCTTCCCTGAGGGGTATCCAGAGACCCAGTACTTC	CASFFPEGYPETQYF
TRBV2	NA	NA	TRBJ2-7	TGTGCCAGCTTCGAGGGCCACGAGCAGTACTTC	CASFEGHEQYF
TRBV29-1	NA	NA	TRBJ1-2	TGCAGCGTGCAAGGTGGGGGTGACTATGGCTACACCTTC	CSVQGGGDYGYTF
TRBV5-1	many	NA	TRBJ1-2	TGCGCCAGCAGCTTGGGACAGAAGGACTATGGCTACACCTTC	CASSLGQKDYGYTF
TRBV2	NA	TRBD2	TRBJ2-5	TGTGCCAGCAGTTCCCGGGGGGGACCGGAAGAGACCCAGTACTTC	CASSSRGGPEETQYF
TRBV15	few	NA	TRBJ1-2	TGTGCCACCAGCAGGGGAGGGGACTATGGCTACACCTTC	CATSRGGDYGYTF
TRBV6-6	NA	TRBD1	TRBJ1-6	TGTGCCAGCAGTTACGGGACAGGGGAGGTTTCACCCCTCCACTTT	CASSYGTGEVSPLHF
TRBV20-1	NA	TRBD1	TRBJ2-6	TGCAGTGCTAGAGATCGCTGGCAGGGGGCGAGAGGGGCCAACGTCCTGACTTTC	CSARDRWQGARGANVLTF
TRBV2	many	NA	TRBJ1-5	TGTGCCAGCAGTGGTAGCAATCAGCCCCAGCATTTT	CASSGSNQPQHF
TRBV6-5	NA	NA	TRBJ2-5	TGTGCCAGCAGTTCCCTCGCAGGGTCCCAAGAGACCCAGTACTTC	CASSSLAGSQETQYF
TRBV5-6	many	NA	TRBJ2-7	TGTGCCAGCAGCTTAGGCAGGGGACCGAGCGAGCAGTACTTC	CASSLGRGPSEQYF
TRBV20-1	few	TRBD1	TRBJ1-1	TGCAGTGCTAGAGATCTGGGACAGGGTTGGACTGAAGCTTTCTTT	CSARDLGQGWTEAFF
TRBV7-2	NA	NA	TRBJ1-6	TGTGCCAGCAGCTTAGAGAGCGGTTTTGGATCACCCCTCCACTTT	CASSLESGFGSPLHF
TRBV5-6	NA	TRBD2	TRBJ2-7	TGTGCCAGCAGCACATCTAGCGGGGGAGACTACGAGCAGTACTTC	CASSTSSGGDYEQYF
TRBV7-3	NA	NA	TRBJ1-2	TGTGCCAGCAGCTTAACCCCCTTGGGGGGAGGCTACACCTTC	CASSLTPLGGGYTF
TRBV2	NA	TRBD2	TRBJ2-3	TGTGCCAGCCGGGCTAGCGGGGGGGCAGATACGCAGTATTTT	CASRASGGADTQYF
TRBV12-3/TRBV12-4	many	TRBD1	TRBJ1-2	TGTGCCAGCGGAAGGACAGGGGTACAGGGGCCGCACTATGGCTACACCTTC	CASGRTGVQGPHYGYTF